The clone carrying this TCR beta chain was detected ten times or more. The antigen remains undetermined. This specimen belongs to a study of T-cell reconstitution after alpha-beta-depleted transplantation in children. Germline CDR1 GTSNPN, CDR2 SVGIG (reference sequence). The CDR3 sequence is 11 residues long. The V end was cut by 0 bases, the J end by 4 bases, with 3 bases between. General observations from the study: Several hundred graft clones that had expanded were reportedly the source of alpha-beta T cells about two months after transplant. Counts and diversity of T cells one year after transplant came mostly from newly produced T cells. Diversity of TCRbeta at day 60 was high in some patients, arising from surviving recipient T cells and thymic progenitors.

Preparing the TCRbeta library involved the use of unique molecular identifiers. TCRdb re-called the PCR reads with MiXCR, one entry per CDR3 protein. This sample has approximately 400,000 distinct CDR3 sequences, with around 16% found just once. V is TRBV30 and J is TRBJ2-5; D gene unclear. The sample here was PBMCs, mostly from graft donor cells, taken 360 days after TCRalphabeta/CD19-depleted stem cell transplant. This clonotype originated in a boy under three years old who had a stem cell transplant for Wiskott-Aldrich syndrome, so the T cells may come from the graft donor. CDR3 nucleotide sequence: TGTGCCTGGAGTGTAGGAGAGACCCAGTACTTC. Its protein product is CAWSVGETQYF.